A selection of T cell receptor beta chains follows, all from one sample in a study of regulatory T cells in long-lasting Graves disease. MiXCR was run by TCRdb on the multiplex PCR reads, yielding one entry per CDR3 protein. The repertoire holds roughly 490,000 distinct CDR3 sequences, 22% seen once, with around 12% in the top ten. The material was peripheral blood mononuclear cells (PBMCs), obtained when the disease was refractory, from a patient treated with antithyroid drugs. All receptors come from a female donor with Graves disease. Both conserved end residues are part of each CDR3. The D gene is left open where the match is weak. Size is omitted from some rows. Given values are once, few, many or a class for expanded clones.

size	D	V	J	DNA	CDR3
-	TRBD1	TRBV7-2	TRBJ2-6	TGTGCCAGCAGCTTTGGTCTATATTGGACAGGGGGCTTTTCTGGGGCCAACGTCCTGACTTTC	CASSFGLYWTGGFSGANVLTF
-	-	TRBV6-9	TRBJ2-6	TGTGCCAGCAGTTACAGTACAGCTGGGGCCAACGTCCTGACTTTC	CASSYSTAGANVLTF
-	TRBD1	TRBV7-2	TRBJ2-3	TGTGCCAGCAGCTTAGCGCACAGGGGGTATACGCAGTATTTT	CASSLAHRGYTQYF
-	-	TRBV6-2/TRBV6-3	TRBJ2-5	TGTGCCAGCAGGGGGACTTGGCAAGAGACCCAGTACTTC	CASRGTWQETQYF
many	-	TRBV20-1	TRBJ1-1	TGCAGTGCACACAGGGTTGGCACTGAAGCTTTCTTT	CSAHRVGTEAFF
many	TRBD1	TRBV28	TRBJ2-7	TGTGCCACCAGTAGAGAGGGACAGCTCTCCTACGAGCAGTACTTC	CATSREGQLSYEQYF
many	-	TRBV29-1	TRBJ1-4	TGCAGCGTTGGGGGAACTACTAATGAAAAACTGTTTTTT	CSVGGTTNEKLFF
once	-	TRBV20-1	TRBJ1-2	TGCAGTGCGGAGGGGGGGGGGAACTATGGCTACACCTTC	CSAEGGGNYGYTF
many	-	TRBV15	TRBJ1-6	TGTGCCACCAGCTACTCCCCGGGGCAGAGTAATTCACCCCTCCACTTT	CATSYSPGQSNSPLHF
many	-	TRBV5-1	TRBJ1-1	TGCGCCAGCAGCAGCCTGGACAAGAACACTGAAGCTTTCTTT	CASSSLDKNTEAFF
many	TRBD1	TRBV3-1	TRBJ1-2	TGTGCCAGCAGCTTCAGACAGGGTGGATCTGGCTACACCTTC	CASSFRQGGSGYTF
-	-	TRBV20-1	TRBJ1-1	TGCAGTGCCCCCGTGTCCACTGAAGCTTTCTTT	CSAPVSTEAFF
-	TRBD2	TRBV20-1	TRBJ2-7	TGCAGTGCTCCCGGGACTAGCGGGGGGGGGTCCTACGAGCAGTACTTC	CSAPGTSGGGSYEQYF
few	TRBD2	TRBV14	TRBJ2-5	TGTGCCAGCAGCCAAGATGGGAGGAGCGGGAACCAAGAGACCCAGTACTTC	CASSQDGRSGNQETQYF
many	-	TRBV28	TRBJ1-4	TGTGCCAGTTTCGGGACAAATAATGAAAAACTGTTTTTT	CASFGTNNEKLFF
-	TRBD2	TRBV4-3	TRBJ2-1	TGCGCCAGCAGCCAACCCCCCGGGACTAGAGTCGATGAGCAGTTCTTC	CASSQPPGTRVDEQFF
many	-	TRBV28	TRBJ1-1	TGTGCCAGCAGTTTACAGGGGCTTGAAGCTTTCTTT	CASSLQGLEAFF
-	TRBD2	TRBV6-1	TRBJ2-7	TGTGCCAGCAGTCGGTTGGCGACTAGCGGAACCTACGAGCAGTACTTC	CASSRLATSGTYEQYF
few	TRBD2	TRBV28	TRBJ2-5	TGTGCCAGCGGTCTAGCGGTCCAAGAGACCCAGTACTTC	CASGLAVQETQYF
-	-	TRBV28	TRBJ2-7	TGTGCCAGCAGTTTCAGAGGGCCACTCGAGCAGTACTTC	CASSFRGPLEQYF
few	TRBD1	TRBV20-1	TRBJ1-5	TGCAGTGCACTGACAGGGAACCCGAATCAGCCCCAGCATTTT	CSALTGNPNQPQHF
few	-	TRBV13	TRBJ1-3	TGTGCCAGCAGCCCGGAGGCGGAGACTGGAAACACCATATATTTT	CASSPEAETGNTIYF